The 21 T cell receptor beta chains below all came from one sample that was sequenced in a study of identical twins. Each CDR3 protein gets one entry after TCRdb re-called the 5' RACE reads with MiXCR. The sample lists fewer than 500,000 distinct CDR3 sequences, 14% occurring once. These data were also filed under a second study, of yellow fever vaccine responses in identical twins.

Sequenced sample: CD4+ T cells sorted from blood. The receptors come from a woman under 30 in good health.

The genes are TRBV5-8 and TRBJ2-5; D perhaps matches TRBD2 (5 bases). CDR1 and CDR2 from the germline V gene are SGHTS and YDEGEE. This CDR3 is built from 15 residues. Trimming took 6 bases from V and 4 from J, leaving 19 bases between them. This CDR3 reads CASNPRGGSGETQYF. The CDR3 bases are TGTGCCAGCAACCCCCGAGGAGGCTCGGGAGAGACCCAGTACTTC.

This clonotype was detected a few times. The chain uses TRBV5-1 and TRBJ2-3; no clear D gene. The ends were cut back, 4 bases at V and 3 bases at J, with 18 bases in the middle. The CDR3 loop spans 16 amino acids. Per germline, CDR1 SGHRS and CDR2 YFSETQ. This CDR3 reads CASSLGPPSGTDTQYF. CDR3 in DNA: TGCGCCAGCAGCCTAGGACCGCCATCCGGAACAGATACGCAGTATTTT.

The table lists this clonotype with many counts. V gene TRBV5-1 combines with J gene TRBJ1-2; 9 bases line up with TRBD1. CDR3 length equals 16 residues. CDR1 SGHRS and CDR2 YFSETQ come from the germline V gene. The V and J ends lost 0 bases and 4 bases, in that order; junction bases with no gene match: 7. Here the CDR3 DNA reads TGCGCCAGCAGCTTGGATCCGGGACAGGGATTCTATGGCTACACCTTC. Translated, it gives CASSLDPGQGFYGYTF.

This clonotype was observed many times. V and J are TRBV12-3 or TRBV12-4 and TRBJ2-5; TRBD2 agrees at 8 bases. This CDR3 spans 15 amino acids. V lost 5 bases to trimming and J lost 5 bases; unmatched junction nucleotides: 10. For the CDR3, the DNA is TGTGCCAGCAGTCCTCGGTTAGCGGGGTCGGAGACCCAGTACTTC. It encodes CASSPRLAGSETQYF.

The CDR3 DNA is TGTGCCAGCAGCTTAGCGGTGGGGCGCGAGCAGTACTTC. Its translation: CASSLAVGREQYF. The chain has TRBV7-2 and TRBJ2-7; D is perhaps TRBD1 (5 bases). The CDR3 runs to 13 residues. V was clipped by 0 bases and J by 6 bases, with 9 bases between them. Germline-derived CDR1 and CDR2 are SGHTA and FQGNSA.

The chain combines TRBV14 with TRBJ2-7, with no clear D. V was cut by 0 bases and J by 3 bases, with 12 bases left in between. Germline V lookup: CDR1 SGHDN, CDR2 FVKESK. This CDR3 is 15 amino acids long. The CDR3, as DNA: TGTGCCAGCAGCCAAGATGTGGCAGTTTTCTACGAGCAGTACTTC. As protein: CASSQDVAVFYEQYF.

CDR3 sequence (DNA): TGTGCCAGCAGCTTAGTCTCTTGGGACTACGAGCAGTACTTC. Translation gives CASSLVSWDYEQYF. The chain combines TRBV7-2 with TRBJ2-7; D remains ambiguous. The germline V gene has CDR1 SGHTA and CDR2 FQGNSA. V lost 1 base to trimming and J lost 3 bases, with 10 bases between them. CDR3 length equals 14 residues.

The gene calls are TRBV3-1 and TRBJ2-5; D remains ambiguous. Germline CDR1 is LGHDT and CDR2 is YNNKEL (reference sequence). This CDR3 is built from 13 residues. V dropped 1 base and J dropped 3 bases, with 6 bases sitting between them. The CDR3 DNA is TGTGCCAGCAGCCAAGGACTGAAAGAGACCCAGTACTTC. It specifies CASSQGLKETQYF.

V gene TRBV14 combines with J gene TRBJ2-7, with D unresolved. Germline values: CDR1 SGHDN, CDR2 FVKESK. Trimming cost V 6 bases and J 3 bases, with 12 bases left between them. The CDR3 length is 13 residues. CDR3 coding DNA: TGTGCCAGCAGACTGGGTGCCAACTACGAGCAGTACTTC. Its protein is CASRLGANYEQYF.

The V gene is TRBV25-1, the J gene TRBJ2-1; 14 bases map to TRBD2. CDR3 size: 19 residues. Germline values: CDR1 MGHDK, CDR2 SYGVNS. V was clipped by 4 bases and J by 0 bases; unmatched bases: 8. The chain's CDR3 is CASSARLAGGISSYNEQFF. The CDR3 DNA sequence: TGTGCCAGCAGTGCCCGACTAGCGGGGGGGATTAGCTCCTACAATGAGCAGTTCTTC.

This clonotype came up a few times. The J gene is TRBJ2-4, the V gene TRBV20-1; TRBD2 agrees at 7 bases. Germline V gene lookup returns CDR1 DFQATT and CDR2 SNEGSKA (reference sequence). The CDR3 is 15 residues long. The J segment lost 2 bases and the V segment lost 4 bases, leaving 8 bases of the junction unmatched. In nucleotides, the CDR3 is TGCAGTGCTAAGTGGGGCGGGAGTACCAAAAACATTCAGTACTTC. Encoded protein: CSAKWGGSTKNIQYF.

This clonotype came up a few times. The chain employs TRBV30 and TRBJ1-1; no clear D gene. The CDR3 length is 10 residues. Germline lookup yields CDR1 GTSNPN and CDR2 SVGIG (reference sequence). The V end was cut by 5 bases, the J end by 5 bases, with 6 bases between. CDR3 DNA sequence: TGTGCCTGGGGGAGGACTGAAGCTTTCTTT. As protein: CAWGRTEAFF.

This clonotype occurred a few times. Written as DNA, the CDR3 is TGCAGTGCTAGAGTAGAGTCCCTTAAAGGGCGGGCTGAAGCTTTCTTT. Amino acid sequence: CSARVESLKGRAEAFF. The chain employs TRBV20-1 and TRBJ1-1; D unresolved. The CDR3 has 16 amino acids. V was trimmed by 1 base and J by 6 bases, leaving 21 bases between them. Germline V gene lookup returns CDR1 DFQATT and CDR2 SNEGSKA (reference sequence).

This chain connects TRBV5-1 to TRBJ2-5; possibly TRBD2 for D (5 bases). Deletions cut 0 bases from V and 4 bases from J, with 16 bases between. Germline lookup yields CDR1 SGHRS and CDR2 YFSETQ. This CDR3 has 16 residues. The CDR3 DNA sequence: TGCGCCAGCAGCTTGGGGGCGGGCCTACATCGAGAGACCCAGTACTTC. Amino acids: CASSLGAGLHRETQYF.

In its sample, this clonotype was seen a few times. The CDR3 loop is CASSVALAGIYEQYF. CDR3 coding DNA: TGTGCCAGCAGCGTAGCACTAGCGGGGATCTACGAGCAGTACTTC. The chain is built from TRBV9 and TRBJ2-7; 10 bases agree with TRBD2. The CDR3 covers 15 residues. Trimming cost V 0 bases and J 3 bases; bases outside gene matches: 3. CDR1 SGDLS and CDR2 YYNGEE come from the germline V gene.

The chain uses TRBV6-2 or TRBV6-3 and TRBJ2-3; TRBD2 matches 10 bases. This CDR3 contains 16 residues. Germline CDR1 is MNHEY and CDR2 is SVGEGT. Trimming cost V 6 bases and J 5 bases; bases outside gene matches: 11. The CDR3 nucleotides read TGTGCCAGCAGACGCCTAGAGCGGGAGGGCCTAGATACGCAGTATTTT. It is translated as CASRRLEREGLDTQYF.

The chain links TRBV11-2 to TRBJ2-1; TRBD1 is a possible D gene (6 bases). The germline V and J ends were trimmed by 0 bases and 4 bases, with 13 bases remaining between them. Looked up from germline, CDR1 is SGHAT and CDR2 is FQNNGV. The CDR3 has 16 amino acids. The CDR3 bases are TGTGCCAGCAGCTTAGATATTGGGGGCGCTTACAATGAGCAGTTCTTC. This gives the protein CASSLDIGGAYNEQFF.

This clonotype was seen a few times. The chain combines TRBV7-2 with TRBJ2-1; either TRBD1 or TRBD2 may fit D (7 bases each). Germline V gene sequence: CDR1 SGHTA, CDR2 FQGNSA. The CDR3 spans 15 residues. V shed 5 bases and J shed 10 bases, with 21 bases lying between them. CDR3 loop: CASSPLAGGGREQFF. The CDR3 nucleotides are TGTGCCAGCAGCCCCTTGGCAGGGGGAGGGCGAGAGCAGTTCTTC.

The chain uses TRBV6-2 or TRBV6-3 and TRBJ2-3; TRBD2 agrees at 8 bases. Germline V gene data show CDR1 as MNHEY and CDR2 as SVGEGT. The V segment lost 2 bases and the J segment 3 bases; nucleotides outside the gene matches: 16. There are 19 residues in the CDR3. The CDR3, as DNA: TGTGCCAGCAGTTACCATACTAGCGGCTCCGGCAAGAGGACAGATACGCAGTATTTT. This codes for CASSYHTSGSGKRTDTQYF.

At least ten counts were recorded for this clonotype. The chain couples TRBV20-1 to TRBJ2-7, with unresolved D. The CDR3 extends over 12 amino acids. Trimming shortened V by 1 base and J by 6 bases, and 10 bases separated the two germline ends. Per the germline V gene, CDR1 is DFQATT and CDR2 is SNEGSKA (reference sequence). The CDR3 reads CSARVLAFEQYF. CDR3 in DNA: TGCAGTGCTAGAGTTCTGGCTTTCGAGCAGTACTTC.

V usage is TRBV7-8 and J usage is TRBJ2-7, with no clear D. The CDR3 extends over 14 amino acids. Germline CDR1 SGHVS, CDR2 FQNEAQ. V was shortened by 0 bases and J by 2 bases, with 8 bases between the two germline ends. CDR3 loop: CASSLAKTTYEQYF. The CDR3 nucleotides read TGTGCCAGCAGCTTAGCGAAGACAACCTACGAGCAGTACTTC.